This T cell receptor (beta chain) derives from a study of vaccination and CD4 T cells after COVID-19. Whole-study context: At a median approximately 70 days (range 14 to 241) after dose two, post-vaccine samples were obtained. Cells received overlapping spike peptides from SARS-CoV-2, HCoV-NL63, HCoV-OC43 and HCoV-229E as stimulation.

Oncomine TCR Beta short-read sequencing was applied to DNA from cultured CD4+ T cells. TCRdb passed the PCR reads through MiXCR, listing each CDR3 protein once. This table holds over 15,000 distinct CDR3 sequences, under 75% found once. A note on this clonotype: Its antigen remains unidentified.

Study-wide findings and caveats: The median count of SARS-CoV-2-reactive clonotypes rose from approximately 21 to 40, not significantly. A median of around 86% of reactive clones, in convalescent patients, became evident only post-vaccination.

Treatment of the sample: 10-day PBMC culture with coronavirus spike peptide pools or control peptides (ViraFEST assay). The clonotype comes from a human donor who had recovered from COVID-19. Specimen: CD4+ T cells from blood, cultured in vitro.

In nucleotides, the CDR3 is TGTGCCAGCAGTGTCTACCGCCGTATGGGGGGCTACACCTTC. It is translated as CASSVYRRMGGYTF. The V gene is TRBV6-1, the J gene TRBJ1-2, with D unresolved. V lost 4 bases to trimming and J lost 8 bases, with 17 bases between them. CDR3 length equals 14 residues. In germline, CDR1 is MNHNS, CDR2 SASEGT.